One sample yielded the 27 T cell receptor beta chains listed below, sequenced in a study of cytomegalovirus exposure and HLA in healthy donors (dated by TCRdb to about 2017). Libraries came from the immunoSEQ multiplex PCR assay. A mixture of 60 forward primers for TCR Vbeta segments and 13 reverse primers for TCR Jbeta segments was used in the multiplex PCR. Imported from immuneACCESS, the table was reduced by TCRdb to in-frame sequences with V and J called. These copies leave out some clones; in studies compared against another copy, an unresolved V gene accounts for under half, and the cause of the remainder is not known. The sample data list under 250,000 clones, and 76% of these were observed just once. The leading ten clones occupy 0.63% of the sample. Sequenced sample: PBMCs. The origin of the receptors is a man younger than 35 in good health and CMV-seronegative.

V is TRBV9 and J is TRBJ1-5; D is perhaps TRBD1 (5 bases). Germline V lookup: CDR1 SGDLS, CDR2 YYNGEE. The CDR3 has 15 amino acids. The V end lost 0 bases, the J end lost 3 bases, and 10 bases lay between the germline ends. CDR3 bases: TGTGCCAGCAGCGTAGAAGGGGCAGACAATCAGCCCCAGCATTTT. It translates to CASSVEGADNQPQHF.

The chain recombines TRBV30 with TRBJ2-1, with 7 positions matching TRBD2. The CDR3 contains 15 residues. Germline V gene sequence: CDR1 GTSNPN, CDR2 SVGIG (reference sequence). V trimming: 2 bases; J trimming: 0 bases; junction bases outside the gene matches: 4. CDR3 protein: CAWSRGGSSYNEQFF. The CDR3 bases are TGTGCCTGGAGTCGGGGCGGGAGCTCCTACAATGAGCAGTTCTTC.

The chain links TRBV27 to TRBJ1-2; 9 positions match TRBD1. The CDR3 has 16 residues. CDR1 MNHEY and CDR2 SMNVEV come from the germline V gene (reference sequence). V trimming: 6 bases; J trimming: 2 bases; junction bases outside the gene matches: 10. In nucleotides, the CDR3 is TGTGCCAGCAGCCTTACTACAGGGGGCAGAAACTATGGCTACACCTTC. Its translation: CASSLTTGGRNYGYTF.

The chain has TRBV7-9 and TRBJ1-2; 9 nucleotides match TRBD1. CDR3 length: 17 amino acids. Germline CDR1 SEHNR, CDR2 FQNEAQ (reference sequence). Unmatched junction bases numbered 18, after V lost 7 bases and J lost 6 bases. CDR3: CASTSPATGGMVHGYTF. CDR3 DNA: TGTGCCAGCACCTCTCCGGCGACAGGGGGTATGGTACATGGCTACACCTTC.

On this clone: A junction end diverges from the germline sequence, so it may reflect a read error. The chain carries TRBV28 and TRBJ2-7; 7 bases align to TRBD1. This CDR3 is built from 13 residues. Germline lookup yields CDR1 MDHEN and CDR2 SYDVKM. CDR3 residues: CASSWTGIPNVNF. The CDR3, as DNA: TGTGCCAGCAGTTGGACAGGAATCCCTAATGTTAACTTC. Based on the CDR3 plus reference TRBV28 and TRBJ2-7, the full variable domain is DVKVTQSSRYLVKRTGEKVFLECVQDMDHENMFWYRQDPGLGLRLIYFSYDVKMKEKGDIPEGYSVSREKKERFSLILESASTNQTSMYLCASSWTGIPNVNFGPGTRLTVT.

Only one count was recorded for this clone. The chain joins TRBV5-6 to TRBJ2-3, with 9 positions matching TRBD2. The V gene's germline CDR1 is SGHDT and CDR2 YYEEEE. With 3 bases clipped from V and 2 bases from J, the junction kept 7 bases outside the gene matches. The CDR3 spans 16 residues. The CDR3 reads CASSWSAGGLTDTQYF. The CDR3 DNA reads TGTGCCAGCAGCTGGTCAGCGGGAGGACTCACAGATACGCAGTATTTT.

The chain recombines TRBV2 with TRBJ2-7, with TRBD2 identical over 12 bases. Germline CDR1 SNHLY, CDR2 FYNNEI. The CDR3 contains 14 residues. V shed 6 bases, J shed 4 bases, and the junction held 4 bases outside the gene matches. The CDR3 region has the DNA TGTGCCAGCAGAGGGACTAGCGGGTCTTACGAGCAGTACTTC. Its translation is CASRGTSGSYEQYF.

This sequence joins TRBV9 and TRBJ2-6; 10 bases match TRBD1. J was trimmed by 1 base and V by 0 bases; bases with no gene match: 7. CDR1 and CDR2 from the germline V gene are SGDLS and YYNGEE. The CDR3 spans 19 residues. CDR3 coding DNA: TGTGCCAGCAGCGTAGAGTGGGACAGGGGACCATCTGGGGCCAACGTCCTGACTTTC. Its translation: CASSVEWDRGPSGANVLTF. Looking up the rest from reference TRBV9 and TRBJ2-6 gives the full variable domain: DSGVTQTPKHLITATGQRVTLRCSPRSGDLSVYWYQQSLDQGLQFLIQYYNGEERAKGNILERFSAQQFPDLHSELNLSSLELGDSALYFCASSVEWDRGPSGANVLTFGAGSRLTVL.

CDR3 in amino acids: CASSPRVAGVYEQYF. The CDR3 coding sequence is TGTGCCAGCAGCCCCCGGGTAGCGGGGGTCTACGAGCAGTACTTC. The rearrangement links TRBV4-2 to TRBJ2-7, with 9 bases identical to TRBD2. The CDR3 loop spans 15 amino acids. Germline loops: CDR1 LGHNA, CDR2 YNFKEQ. V gave up 4 bases and J gave up 3 bases; unmatched junction bases: 7.

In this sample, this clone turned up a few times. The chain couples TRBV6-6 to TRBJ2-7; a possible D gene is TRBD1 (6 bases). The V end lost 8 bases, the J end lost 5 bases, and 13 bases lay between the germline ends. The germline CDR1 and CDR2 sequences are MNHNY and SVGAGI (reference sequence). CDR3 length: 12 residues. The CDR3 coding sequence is TGTGCCAGCCAGTTCACAGGGAACGAGCAGTACTTC. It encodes CASQFTGNEQYF.

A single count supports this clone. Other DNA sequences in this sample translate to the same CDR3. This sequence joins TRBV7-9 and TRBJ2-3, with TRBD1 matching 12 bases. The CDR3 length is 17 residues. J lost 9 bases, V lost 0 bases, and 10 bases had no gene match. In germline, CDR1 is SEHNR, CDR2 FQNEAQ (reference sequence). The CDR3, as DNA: TGTGCCAGCAGCTTAGCGCTCGGGACAGGGGGCATGCACACGCAGTATTTT. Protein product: CASSLALGTGGMHTQYF.

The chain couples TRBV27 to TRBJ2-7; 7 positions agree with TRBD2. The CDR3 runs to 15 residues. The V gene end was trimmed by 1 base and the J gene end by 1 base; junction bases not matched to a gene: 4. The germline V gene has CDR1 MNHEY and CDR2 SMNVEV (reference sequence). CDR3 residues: CASSLFGGWSYEQYF. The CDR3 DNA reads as TGTGCCAGCAGTTTATTCGGGGGGTGGTCCTACGAGCAGTACTTC.

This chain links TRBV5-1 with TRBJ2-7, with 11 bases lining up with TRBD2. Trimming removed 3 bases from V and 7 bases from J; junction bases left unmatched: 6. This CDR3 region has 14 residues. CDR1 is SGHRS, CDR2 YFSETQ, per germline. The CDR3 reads CASSSLAGAEEQYF. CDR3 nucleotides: TGCGCCAGCAGCTCACTAGCGGGAGCTGAAGAGCAGTACTTC.

CDR3 sequence (DNA): TGTGCCAGTAGTATAGCAGGGGGCATAGCAGCTTTCTTT. Translated: CASSIAGGIAAFF. The V call is TRBV19, the J call TRBJ1-1, with 8 bases fitting TRBD1. Germline V gives CDR1 LNHDA, CDR2 SQIVND (reference sequence). V dropped 1 base and J dropped 10; count of bases not matched to a gene: 5. This CDR3 contains 13 residues.

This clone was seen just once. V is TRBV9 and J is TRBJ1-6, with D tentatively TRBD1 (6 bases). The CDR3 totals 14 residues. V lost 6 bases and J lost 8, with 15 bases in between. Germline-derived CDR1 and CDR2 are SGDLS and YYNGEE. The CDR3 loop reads CASTRGQGYSPLHF. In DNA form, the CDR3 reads TGTGCCAGCACCCGAGGCCAGGGGTATTCACCCCTCCACTTT.

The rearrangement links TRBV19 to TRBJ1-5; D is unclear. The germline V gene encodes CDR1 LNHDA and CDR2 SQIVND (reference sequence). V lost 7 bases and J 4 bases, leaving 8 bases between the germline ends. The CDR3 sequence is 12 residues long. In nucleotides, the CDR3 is TGTGCCAGTATTGGGAGGAATCAGCCCCAGCATTTT. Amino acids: CASIGRNQPQHF.

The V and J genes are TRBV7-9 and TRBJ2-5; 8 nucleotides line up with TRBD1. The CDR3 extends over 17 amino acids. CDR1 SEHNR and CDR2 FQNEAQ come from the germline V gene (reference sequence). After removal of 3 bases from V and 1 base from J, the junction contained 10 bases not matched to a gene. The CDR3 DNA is TGTGCCAGCAGCTTCCTTGGACAGGGACGGGGCCAAGAGACCCAGTACTTC. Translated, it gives CASSFLGQGRGQETQYF.

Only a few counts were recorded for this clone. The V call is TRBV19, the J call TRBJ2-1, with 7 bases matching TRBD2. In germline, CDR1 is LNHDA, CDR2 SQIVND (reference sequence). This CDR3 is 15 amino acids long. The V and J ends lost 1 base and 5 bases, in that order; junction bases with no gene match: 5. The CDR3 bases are TGTGCCAGTAGTATAGCCCAGCGGGATCACAATGAGCAGTTCTTC. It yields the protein CASSIAQRDHNEQFF.

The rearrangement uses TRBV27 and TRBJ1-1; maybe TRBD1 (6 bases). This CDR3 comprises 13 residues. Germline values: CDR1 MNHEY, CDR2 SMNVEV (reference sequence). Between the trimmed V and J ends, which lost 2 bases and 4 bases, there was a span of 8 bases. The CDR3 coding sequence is TGTGCCAGCAGTTTAAGGACAGCCACTGAAGCTTTCTTT. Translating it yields CASSLRTATEAFF.

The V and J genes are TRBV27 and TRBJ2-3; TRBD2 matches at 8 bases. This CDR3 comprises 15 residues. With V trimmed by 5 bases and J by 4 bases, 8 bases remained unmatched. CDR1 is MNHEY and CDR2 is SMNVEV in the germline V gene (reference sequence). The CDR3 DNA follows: TGTGCCAGCAGTCCCTTGGGACTAGTGCCAGATACGCAGTATTTT. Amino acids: CASSPLGLVPDTQYF.

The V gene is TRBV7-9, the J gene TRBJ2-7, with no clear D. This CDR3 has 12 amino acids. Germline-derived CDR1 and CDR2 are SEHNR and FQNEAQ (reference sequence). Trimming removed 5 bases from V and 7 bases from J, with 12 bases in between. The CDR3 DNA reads TGTGCCAGCAGCCCCCACCCCGGGGAGCAGTACTTC. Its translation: CASSPHPGEQYF.

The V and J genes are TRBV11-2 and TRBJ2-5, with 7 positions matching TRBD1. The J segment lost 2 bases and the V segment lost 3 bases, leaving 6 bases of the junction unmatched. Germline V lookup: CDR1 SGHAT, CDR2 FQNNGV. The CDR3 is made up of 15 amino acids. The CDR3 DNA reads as TGTGCCAGCAGCTTCGATGGCAGGGGGCAAGAGACCCAGTACTTC. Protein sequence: CASSFDGRGQETQYF.

The CDR3, as DNA: TGTGCCAGCAGCCTCCGGACAGGGGTCTACTTATCTAATGAAAAACTGTTTTTT. This translates into CASSLRTGVYLSNEKLFF. The genes are TRBV4-2 and TRBJ1-4; 9 positions match TRBD1. Germline V CDR1 and CDR2: LGHNA, YNFKEQ. There are 18 residues in the CDR3. V lost 4 bases, J lost 3 bases, and 12 bases stayed unmatched.

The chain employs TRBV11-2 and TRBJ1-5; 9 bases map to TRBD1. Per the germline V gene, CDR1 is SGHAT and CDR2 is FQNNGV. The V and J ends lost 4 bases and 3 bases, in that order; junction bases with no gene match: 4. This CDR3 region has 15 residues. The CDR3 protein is CASSSGQGNNQPQHF. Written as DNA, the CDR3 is TGTGCCAGCAGCTCCGGACAGGGGAACAATCAGCCCCAGCATTTT.

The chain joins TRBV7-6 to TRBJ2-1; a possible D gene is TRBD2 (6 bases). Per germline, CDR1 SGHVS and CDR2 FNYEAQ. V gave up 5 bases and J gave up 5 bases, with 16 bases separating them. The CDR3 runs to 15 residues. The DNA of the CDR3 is TGTGCCAGCAGCCTATTCCCCCGCGGGAACAATGAGCAGTTCTTC. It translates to CASSLFPRGNNEQFF.

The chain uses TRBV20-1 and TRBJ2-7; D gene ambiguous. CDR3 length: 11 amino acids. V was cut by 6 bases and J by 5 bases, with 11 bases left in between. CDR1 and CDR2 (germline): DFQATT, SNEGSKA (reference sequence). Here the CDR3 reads CSAVGIHEQYF. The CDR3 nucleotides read TGCAGTGCCGTGGGCATCCACGAGCAGTACTTC.

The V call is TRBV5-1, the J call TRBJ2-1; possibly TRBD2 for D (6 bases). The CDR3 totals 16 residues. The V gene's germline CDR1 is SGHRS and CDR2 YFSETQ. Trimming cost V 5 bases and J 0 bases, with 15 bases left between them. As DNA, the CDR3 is TGCGCCAGCAGTTTCGAGCTAGCGCCCTCCTACAATGAGCAGTTCTTC. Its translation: CASSFELAPSYNEQFF.